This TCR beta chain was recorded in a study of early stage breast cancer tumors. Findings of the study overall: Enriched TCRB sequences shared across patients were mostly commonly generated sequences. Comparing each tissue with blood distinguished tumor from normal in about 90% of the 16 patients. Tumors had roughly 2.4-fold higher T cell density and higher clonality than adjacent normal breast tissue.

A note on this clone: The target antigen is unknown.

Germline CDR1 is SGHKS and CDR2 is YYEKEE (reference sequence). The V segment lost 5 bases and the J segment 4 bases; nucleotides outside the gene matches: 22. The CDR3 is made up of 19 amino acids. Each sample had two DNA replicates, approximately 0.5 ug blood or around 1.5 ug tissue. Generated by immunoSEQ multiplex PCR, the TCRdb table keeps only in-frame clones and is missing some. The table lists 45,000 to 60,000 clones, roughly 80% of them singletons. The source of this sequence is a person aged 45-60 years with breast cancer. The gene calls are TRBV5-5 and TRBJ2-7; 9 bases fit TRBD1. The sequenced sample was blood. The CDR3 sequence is CASRLRTGGDPQEEYEQYF. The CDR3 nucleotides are TGTGCCAGCAGACTTAGAACAGGGGGCGACCCACAGGAGGAATACGAGCAGTACTTC.